The T cell receptor (beta chain) described here comes from a study of siplizumab effects on memory and regulatory T cells. Study results and limitations: The authors mapped only a minor fraction of alloreactive clones to unstimulated subsets. Siplizumab significantly decreased alloreactive sequences from unstimulated CD4+ memory cells. Naive T cells were seen as more diverse than memory cells and as major alloresponse contributors.

Around 10^5 TCR templates underwent assay in every sample. The data were produced by immunoSEQ multiplex PCR, yet TCRdb's version contains in-frame clones alone and is incomplete. Among approximately 82,000 clones listed, roughly 86% were seen once. This CDR3 has 20 residues. The V segment lost 0 bases and the J segment 0 bases; nucleotides outside the gene matches: 14. Germline assignment: CDR1 MNHNS and CDR2 SASEGT. Concerning this clone: The antigen is not known.

The rearrangement links TRBV6-1 to TRBJ1-1, with TRBD1 identical over 9 bases. The sample taken for sequencing was Tregs sorted from blood. The clonotype comes from a human donor in good health. The CDR3 loop reads CASSEARPGQGVGMNTEAFF. DNA of the CDR3: TGTGCCAGCAGTGAAGCGCGGCCGGGACAGGGTGTTGGTATGAACACTGAAGCTTTCTTT.